A selection of T cell receptor beta chains follows, all from one sample in a study of T cells in Graves' hyperthyroidism and ophthalmopathy. One entry per CDR3 protein results from TCRdb running MiXCR on the multiplex PCR reads. The table lists about 400,000 distinct CDR3 sequences, roughly 15% of them singletons. The sequenced sample was blood. All receptors derive from a woman under 30 with Graves' hyperthyroidism. Both conserved end residues are part of each CDR3. Each record gives: J gene, V gene, D gene, clone size, CDR3 protein, CDR3 DNA. D genes are given only for firm matches. Clone size, where shown, is once, few, many, or a class for clones that have expanded.

TRBJ2-2 TRBV10-2 TRBD2 NA CASCDYGGARNTGELFF TGCGCCAGTTGCGATTACGGGGGGGCCCGGAACACCGGGGAGCTGTTTTTT
TRBJ1-5 TRBV6-1 NA many CASSDREHNNQPQHF TGTGCCAGCAGTGACAGGGAGCACAACAATCAGCCCCAGCATTTT
TRBJ2-1 TRBV2 NA NA CASSYLTASDEQFF TGTGCCAGCAGCTACCTGACAGCTAGCGATGAGCAGTTCTTC
TRBJ1-1 TRBV10-3 NA few CAISPSQGGVPEAFF TGTGCCATCAGCCCTAGTCAGGGAGGGGTGCCTGAAGCTTTCTTT
TRBJ1-2 TRBV19 NA few CASLGSGYGYTF TGTGCCAGTTTGGGCTCAGGCTATGGCTACACCTTC
TRBJ2-1 TRBV20-1 TRBD2 many CSVDPGLANEQFF TGCAGTGTTGATCCGGGACTAGCCAATGAGCAGTTCTTC
TRBJ2-2 TRBV10-2 NA NA CASSAAGHINTGELFF TGCGCCAGCAGTGCCGCAGGACACATCAACACCGGGGAGCTGTTTTTT
TRBJ2-1 TRBV6-5 TRBD1 many CASSSTGGTYNEQFF TGTGCCAGCAGTTCGACAGGGGGTACTTACAATGAGCAGTTCTTC
TRBJ2-3 TRBV5-8 TRBD2 NA CASSFKAGLATDTQYF TGTGCCAGCAGCTTTAAGGCGGGACTAGCCACAGATACGCAGTATTTT
TRBJ2-7 TRBV30 TRBD1 NA CAWSGPRTGTAHEQYF TGTGCCTGGAGCGGTCCCCGGACAGGGACAGCCCACGAGCAGTACTTC
TRBJ2-1 TRBV30 TRBD2 few CAWRNLAGDRNEQFF TGTGCCTGGAGAAATCTAGCGGGAGACAGGAATGAGCAGTTCTTC
TRBJ1-2 TRBV12-3/TRBV12-4 NA many CASSLDARHPDGYTF TGTGCCAGCAGTTTAGATGCTCGGCACCCCGATGGCTACACCTTC
TRBJ1-1 TRBV7-8 TRBD1 many CASSIGQGADTEAFF TGTGCCAGCAGCATCGGACAGGGGGCGGACACTGAAGCTTTCTTT
TRBJ2-1 TRBV18 TRBD2 many CASSSGLAGNYNEQFF TGTGCCAGCTCATCAGGACTAGCGGGCAACTACAATGAGCAGTTCTTC
TRBJ2-7 TRBV30 NA many CAWSVAGLREQYF TGTGCCTGGAGTGTAGCGGGCCTACGGGAGCAGTACTTC
TRBJ2-7 TRBV27 TRBD2 NA CASSTGREGYHEQYF TGTGCCAGCAGTACAGGGCGGGAGGGTTACCACGAGCAGTACTTC
TRBJ2-4 TRBV28 NA NA CASSLWGGAGVGIQYF TGTGCCAGCAGTTTATGGGGTGGGGCAGGTGTGGGCATTCAGTACTTC
TRBJ1-2 TRBV6-5 NA many CASSYLQGYGYTF TGTGCCAGCAGTTACTTACAGGGCTATGGCTACACCTTC
TRBJ2-7 TRBV29-1 TRBD2 few CSVETGLAGYEQYF TGCAGCGTTGAGACGGGACTAGCGGGATACGAGCAGTACTTC
TRBJ1-2 TRBV28 TRBD1 many CASRPPGQGYGYTF TGTGCCAGCAGGCCACCGGGACAGGGCTATGGCTACACCTTC
TRBJ2-3 TRBV3-1 NA NA CASSQVRDPTDTQYF TGTGCCAGCAGCCAAGTCAGGGACCCCACAGATACGCAGTATTTT
TRBJ1-3 TRBV6-1 NA few CASSGTVSGNTIYF TGTGCCAGCAGTGGGACAGTCTCTGGAAACACCATATATTTT
TRBJ1-3 TRBV2 TRBD1 many CASRVGQGSGNTIYF TGTGCCAGCAGGGTAGGACAGGGGTCCGGAAACACCATATATTTT
TRBJ2-7 TRBV10-3 NA NA CASQDLYEQYF TGTGCCAGCCAGGATCTCTACGAGCAGTACTTC
TRBJ1-3 TRBV18 TRBD1 NA CASSPSGQGASAGNTIYF TGTGCCAGCTCACCGTCTGGACAGGGGGCTTCGGCCGGAAACACCATATATTTT
TRBJ1-5 TRBV6-1 TRBD1 NA CASLPIWAGQGVGNQPQHF TGTGCCAGTCTCCCTATTTGGGCGGGACAGGGGGTTGGCAATCAGCCCCAGCATTTT
TRBJ2-1 TRBV6-1 TRBD2 many CASSQTSGYQHEQFF TGTGCCAGCAGTCAGACTAGCGGCTACCAACATGAGCAGTTCTTC
TRBJ2-7 TRBV7-8 TRBD2 many CASSALAGFYEQYF TGTGCCAGCAGCGCACTAGCGGGCTTCTACGAGCAGTACTTC
TRBJ2-1 TRBV18 TRBD2 NA CASSPPNREGNEQFF TGTGCCAGCTCACCACCAAATCGGGAGGGTAATGAGCAGTTCTTC
TRBJ1-4 TRBV10-3 TRBD1 few CAISSTGDVNEKLFF TGTGCCATCAGTTCTACAGGGGACGTGAATGAAAAACTGTTTTTT
TRBJ1-1 TRBV25-1 NA many CASSEFRGGGTNTEAFF TGTGCCAGCAGTGAATTTAGAGGAGGAGGTACGAACACTGAAGCTTTCTTT
TRBJ2-7 TRBV2 NA many CASLVPGTRYEQYF TGTGCCAGCTTGGTTCCCGGGACCCGCTACGAGCAGTACTTC
TRBJ2-3 TRBV27 TRBD1 many CASSLYGTGEPDTQYF TGTGCCAGCAGTTTATATGGGACAGGGGAACCAGATACGCAGTATTTT
TRBJ1-2 TRBV6-1 TRBD1 NA CASRIGARGGYTF TGTGCCAGCAGAATAGGAGCCAGGGGGGGCTACACCTTC
TRBJ2-1 TRBV9 TRBD2 NA CASSPSLAGSYNEQFF TGTGCCAGCAGTCCTTCGCTAGCGGGGTCCTACAATGAGCAGTTCTTC
TRBJ2-5 TRBV18 NA many CASSPDYLKETQYF TGTGCCAGCTCACCCGACTACCTAAAAGAGACCCAGTACTTC
TRBJ2-3 TRBV20-1 NA NA CSAREVTRTDTQYF TGCAGTGCTAGAGAGGTAACTCGTACAGATACGCAGTATTTT
TRBJ2-7 TRBV6-5 NA many CASSYMGGLWEQYF TGTGCCAGCAGTTACATGGGGGGATTATGGGAGCAGTACTTC
TRBJ2-5 TRBV29-1 NA NA CRAVGRGETQYF TGCAGGGCCGTAGGGCGGGGAGAGACCCAGTACTTC
TRBJ1-1 TRBV3-1 NA NA CASSQVKGLGTEAFF TGTGCCAGCAGCCAAGTGAAAGGATTGGGCACTGAAGCTTTCTTT
TRBJ1-1 TRBV10-1 NA NA CASSDRKAPNTEAFF TGCGCCAGCAGTGACCGGAAAGCGCCGAACACTGAAGCTTTCTTT
TRBJ1-2 TRBV19 NA few CASSIPGAWNGYTF TGTGCCAGTAGTATACCGGGGGCTTGGAATGGCTACACCTTC
TRBJ1-6 TRBV4-1 TRBD1 NA CASSQQDRGNSPLHF TGCGCCAGCAGCCAACAGGACAGGGGGAATTCACCCCTCCACTTT
TRBJ2-4 TRBV28 NA NA CASSWGMVGKNIQYF TGTGCCAGCAGTTGGGGGATGGTTGGCAAAAACATTCAGTACTTC
TRBJ2-7 TRBV20-1 NA many CSGSLPPYEQYF TGCAGTGGCTCTCTTCCCCCGTACGAGCAGTACTTC
TRBJ1-2 TRBV6-1 NA many CASSRQLSYTF TGTGCCAGCAGCAGACAACTGAGCTACACCTTC
TRBJ2-3 TRBV12-3/TRBV12-4 TRBD2 many CASSGLAGGRGLDTQYF TGTGCCAGCAGCGGACTAGCGGGAGGAAGAGGGTTGGATACGCAGTATTTT
TRBJ2-1 TRBV4-3 NA few CASSQDRSTSSYNEQFF TGCGCCAGCAGCCAAGATAGGTCGACGAGCTCCTACAATGAGCAGTTCTTC
TRBJ2-7 TRBV6-1 NA many CASLDVSEQYF TGTGCCAGCCTGGACGTCTCCGAGCAGTACTTC
TRBJ2-7 TRBV28 NA many CASSPRQAPYEQYF TGTGCCAGCAGCCCCCGGCAGGCACCCTACGAGCAGTACTTC
TRBJ2-7 TRBV28 NA many CASSFSETGRYEQYF TGTGCCAGCAGTTTCTCAGAAACGGGGCGATACGAGCAGTACTTC
TRBJ1-3 TRBV6-1 NA few CASRGMGLSGNTIYF TGTGCCAGCAGGGGTATGGGCCTCTCTGGAAACACCATATATTTT
TRBJ2-2 TRBV12-3/TRBV12-4 NA NA CASSLTFAGELFF TGTGCCAGCAGTCTAACCTTCGCCGGGGAGCTGTTTTTT